The rows below give T cell receptor beta chains drawn from one sample of a study of T cell responses to AZD1222 COVID-19 vaccine. The repertoire was sequenced with immunoSEQ multiplex PCR; TCRdb's copy has only in-frame clones and lacks some. The data contain about 130,000 clones, just over 90% of them seen just once; the ten biggest clones take up under 1.2%. The sequences come from peripheral blood, collected 28 days after the second AZD1222 dose. These receptors were collected from an adult who received the AZD1222 COVID-19 vaccine. Each CDR3 is given with its conserved first and last residue. The D gene is left open where the match is weak. A clone size is listed for some rows: how often the clone was seen (once, few, many), or a class if it is expanded.

v_gene: TRBV6-5
j_gene: TRBJ1-1
abundance: -
d_gene: -
CDR3aa: CATNKLGNTEAFF
CDR3nt: TGTGCCACCAATAAACTGGGGAACACTGAAGCTTTCTTT

v_gene: TRBV6-6
j_gene: TRBJ1-2
abundance: -
d_gene: -
CDR3aa: CASSLGQGRGYTF
CDR3nt: TGTGCCAGCAGTTTAGGCCAGGGGAGAGGCTACACCTTC

v_gene: TRBV3-1/TRBV3-2
j_gene: TRBJ2-1
abundance: once
d_gene: TRBD2
CDR3aa: CASSQEGGSGRSNEQFF
CDR3nt: TGTGCCAGCAGCCAAGAGGGAGGTAGCGGGCGCTCCAATGAGCAGTTCTTC

v_gene: TRBV24-1
j_gene: TRBJ2-7
abundance: -
d_gene: -
CDR3aa: CATSGTDSYEQYF
CDR3nt: TGTGCCACCAGCGGGACGGACTCCTACGAGCAGTACTTC

v_gene: TRBV6-5
j_gene: TRBJ2-7
abundance: -
d_gene: TRBD1
CDR3aa: CASSRGTGAAYEQYF
CDR3nt: TGTGCCAGCAGCCGAGGGACAGGGGCTGCCTACGAGCAGTACTTC

v_gene: TRBV2
j_gene: TRBJ2-3
abundance: -
d_gene: -
CDR3aa: CATTHRGAGHTDTQYF
CDR3nt: TGTGCCACTACCCACCGTGGGGCAGGACACACAGATACGCAGTATTTT

v_gene: TRBV27
j_gene: TRBJ2-4
abundance: -
d_gene: TRBD1
CDR3aa: CASSRDRVENIQYF
CDR3nt: TGTGCCAGCAGTAGGGACAGGGTCGAAAACATTCAGTACTTC

v_gene: TRBV2
j_gene: TRBJ1-2
abundance: -
d_gene: -
CDR3aa: CASSDGPLNYGYTF
CDR3nt: TGTGCCAGCAGTGATGGACCCCTTAACTATGGCTACACCTTC

v_gene: TRBV29-1
j_gene: TRBJ1-1
abundance: -
d_gene: -
CDR3aa: CSVGETVNTEAFF
CDR3nt: TGCAGCGTTGGGGAGACAGTGAACACTGAAGCTTTCTTT

v_gene: TRBV28
j_gene: TRBJ1-5
abundance: -
d_gene: TRBD1
CDR3aa: CASSRPGQGNQPQHF
CDR3nt: TGTGCCAGCAGCCGACCGGGACAGGGCAATCAGCCCCAGCATTTT

v_gene: TRBV7-3
j_gene: TRBJ2-3
abundance: -
d_gene: TRBD1
CDR3aa: CASSLLGQAHTDTQYF
CDR3nt: TGTGCCAGCAGCTTATTGGGACAGGCACACACAGATACGCAGTATTTT

v_gene: TRBV5-1
j_gene: TRBJ1-3
abundance: once
d_gene: -
CDR3aa: CASSRVGDTIYF
CDR3nt: TGCGCCAGCAGCAGGGTCGGGGACACCATATATTTT

v_gene: TRBV3-1/TRBV3-2
j_gene: TRBJ2-7
abundance: -
d_gene: TRBD2
CDR3aa: CASSRRGTSGYEQYF
CDR3nt: TGTGCCAGCAGCCGGCGTGGGACTAGCGGCTACGAGCAGTACTTC

v_gene: TRBV7-6
j_gene: TRBJ1-1
abundance: -
d_gene: TRBD1
CDR3aa: CASRPGTGAGTEAFF
CDR3nt: TGTGCCAGCAGACCAGGGACAGGGGCTGGGACTGAAGCTTTCTTT

v_gene: TRBV18
j_gene: TRBJ2-1
abundance: -
d_gene: -
CDR3aa: CASSPRPGWDNEQFF
CDR3nt: TGTGCCAGCTCACCACGTCCGGGTTGGGACAATGAGCAGTTCTTC

v_gene: TRBV19
j_gene: TRBJ1-1
abundance: few
d_gene: -
CDR3aa: CASSPRTEVRNTEAFF
CDR3nt: TGTGCCAGTAGTCCCAGGACGGAAGTAAGGAACACTGAAGCTTTCTTT

v_gene: TRBV29-1
j_gene: TRBJ1-3
abundance: -
d_gene: TRBD1
CDR3aa: CSVQGNVGNTIYF
CDR3nt: TGCAGCGTACAGGGGAATGTTGGAAACACCATATATTTT

v_gene: TRBV7-9
j_gene: TRBJ1-5
abundance: -
d_gene: -
CDR3aa: CASSLSGNQPQHF
CDR3nt: TGTGCCAGCAGCTTGTCAGGCAATCAGCCCCAGCATTTT

v_gene: TRBV27
j_gene: TRBJ2-2
abundance: -
d_gene: TRBD1
CDR3aa: CASSPRTGGMITGELFF
CDR3nt: TGTGCCAGCAGTCCACGGACAGGGGGCATGATCACCGGGGAGCTGTTTTTT

v_gene: TRBV9
j_gene: TRBJ1-1
abundance: -
d_gene: -
CDR3aa: CASSADRGSGEAFF
CDR3nt: TGTGCCAGCAGCGCAGATCGAGGGAGCGGTGAAGCTTTCTTT

v_gene: TRBV18
j_gene: TRBJ2-1
abundance: -
d_gene: TRBD2
CDR3aa: CASSTQTSGSGEQFF
CDR3nt: TGTGCCAGCTCAACACAGACTAGCGGGAGTGGTGAGCAGTTCTTC

v_gene: TRBV6-1
j_gene: TRBJ2-2
abundance: few
d_gene: TRBD2
CDR3aa: CASSGQAGGQSELFF
CDR3nt: TGTGCCAGCAGCGGACAAGCGGGGGGGCAATCGGAGCTGTTTTTT

v_gene: TRBV9
j_gene: TRBJ1-6
abundance: -
d_gene: -
CDR3aa: CASSVIGDNSPLHF
CDR3nt: TGTGCCAGCAGCGTAATAGGGGATAATTCACCCCTCCACTTT

v_gene: TRBV5-6
j_gene: TRBJ1-6
abundance: -
d_gene: -
CDR3aa: CASSLGTASSPLHF
CDR3nt: TGTGCCAGCAGCTTGGGGACAGCGTCTTCACCCCTCCACTTT

v_gene: TRBV29-1
j_gene: TRBJ1-3
abundance: -
d_gene: -
CDR3aa: CSVVWDQEREGNTIYF
CDR3nt: TGCAGCGTTGTTTGGGACCAAGAACGGGAGGGAAACACCATATATTTT

v_gene: TRBV7-9
j_gene: TRBJ1-4
abundance: once
d_gene: -
CDR3aa: CASTPTGMVNEKLFF
CDR3nt: TGTGCCAGCACCCCTACAGGGATGGTGAATGAAAAACTGTTTTTT

v_gene: TRBV5-1
j_gene: TRBJ2-2
abundance: -
d_gene: -
CDR3aa: CASSLQTGGELFF
CDR3nt: TGCGCCAGCAGCTTACAGACTGGAGGGGAGCTGTTTTTT

v_gene: TRBV18
j_gene: TRBJ2-2
abundance: few
d_gene: TRBD1
CDR3aa: CASSPGTASTGELFF
CDR3nt: TGTGCCAGCTCACCTGGGACAGCTTCCACCGGGGAGCTGTTTTTT

v_gene: TRBV10-3
j_gene: TRBJ1-2
abundance: -
d_gene: -
CDR3aa: CAISEPTVGRAYTF
CDR3nt: TGTGCCATCAGTGAGCCCACAGTGGGGCGCGCCTACACCTTC

v_gene: TRBV6-6
j_gene: TRBJ1-1
abundance: -
d_gene: TRBD1
CDR3aa: CASSYNGQGNTEAFF
CDR3nt: TGTGCCAGCAGTTACAATGGACAGGGGAACACTGAAGCTTTCTTT

v_gene: TRBV7-3
j_gene: TRBJ2-1
abundance: -
d_gene: TRBD2
CDR3aa: CASSSSTSGPGSSYNEQFF
CDR3nt: TGTGCCAGCAGCTCCTCGACTAGCGGGCCGGGTAGCTCCTACAATGAGCAGTTCTTC

v_gene: TRBV6-5
j_gene: TRBJ2-4
abundance: -
d_gene: TRBD2
CDR3aa: CASSYSTSGRNIQYF
CDR3nt: TGTGCCAGCAGTTACTCGACTAGCGGGAGAAACATTCAGTACTTC

v_gene: TRBV6-5
j_gene: TRBJ1-5
abundance: -
d_gene: -
CDR3aa: CASSPAMGSNQPQHF
CDR3nt: TGTGCCAGCAGTCCTGCAATGGGGAGCAATCAGCCCCAGCATTTT

v_gene: TRBV30
j_gene: TRBJ1-3
abundance: -
d_gene: -
CDR3aa: CAWSGTWDTIYF
CDR3nt: TGTGCCTGGAGTGGGACTTGGGACACCATATATTTT

v_gene: TRBV6-5
j_gene: TRBJ1-5
abundance: once
d_gene: -
CDR3aa: CASGYQNNQPQHF
CDR3nt: TGTGCCAGCGGGTATCAGAACAATCAGCCCCAGCATTTT

v_gene: TRBV30
j_gene: TRBJ1-5
abundance: -
d_gene: -
CDR3aa: CAWSVTSPFHQPQHF
CDR3nt: TGTGCCTGGAGCGTCACCTCGCCATTCCATCAGCCCCAGCATTTT

v_gene: TRBV5-5
j_gene: TRBJ1-6
abundance: -
d_gene: -
CDR3aa: CASSSTPIRRNSPLHF
CDR3nt: TGTGCCAGCAGTTCGACCCCTATTAGGAGGAATTCACCCCTCCACTTT

v_gene: TRBV28
j_gene: TRBJ2-1
abundance: -
d_gene: -
CDR3aa: CASSLAYNEQFF
CDR3nt: TGTGCCAGCAGTTTAGCGTACAATGAGCAGTTCTTC

v_gene: TRBV7-8
j_gene: TRBJ1-1
abundance: -
d_gene: -
CDR3aa: CASSSRAMNTEAFF
CDR3nt: TGTGCCAGCAGCTCGAGGGCTATGAACACTGAAGCTTTCTTT

v_gene: TRBV10-1
j_gene: TRBJ2-7
abundance: -
d_gene: -
CDR3aa: CASSLLYEQYF
CDR3nt: TGCGCCAGCAGTCTACTCTACGAGCAGTACTTC

v_gene: TRBV6-1
j_gene: TRBJ1-6
abundance: -
d_gene: -
CDR3aa: CASSEASSIISPLHF
CDR3nt: TGTGCCAGCAGTGAAGCGTCCTCTATTATTTCACCCCTCCACTTT

v_gene: TRBV6-5
j_gene: TRBJ1-2
abundance: -
d_gene: -
CDR3aa: CASTSSGSYAGGYTF
CDR3nt: TGTGCCAGCACTTCCAGCGGCAGTTACGCAGGAGGCTACACCTTC

v_gene: TRBV27
j_gene: TRBJ1-2
abundance: -
d_gene: -
CDR3aa: CASSFSTVSSGYTF
CDR3nt: TGTGCCAGCAGTTTCTCGACAGTTTCTAGTGGCTACACCTTC

v_gene: TRBV15
j_gene: TRBJ2-2
abundance: -
d_gene: -
CDR3aa: CATSRRSPGELFF
CDR3nt: TGTGCCACCAGCAGACGAAGCCCCGGGGAGCTGTTTTTT

v_gene: TRBV3-1/TRBV3-2
j_gene: TRBJ2-1
abundance: -
d_gene: -
CDR3aa: CASSQDTGIYNEQFF
CDR3nt: TGTGCCAGCAGCCAAGATACAGGGATTTACAATGAGCAGTTCTTC

v_gene: TRBV6-5
j_gene: TRBJ1-2
abundance: -
d_gene: -
CDR3aa: CASSPRLQDYGYTF
CDR3nt: TGTGCCAGCTCGCCACGGCTCCAGGACTATGGCTACACCTTC

v_gene: TRBV28
j_gene: TRBJ1-1
abundance: -
d_gene: TRBD1
CDR3aa: CASSLPGGGTEAFF
CDR3nt: TGTGCCAGCAGTTTACCAGGGGGCGGCACTGAAGCTTTCTTT